The sequence of this T cell receptor (beta chain) was determined in a study of blood T cell repertoires in COVID-19. On the study more broadly: Some COVID-19 samples were acute and others convalescent; all came from the United States, Italy and Spain. Sources were T cells, B-cell-depleted T cells, or PBMCs; the material itself was cDNA or gDNA.

Original data processing: For nucleated cells, counts were estimated from reference gene primer amplification. Using immunoSEQ multiplex PCR, the repertoire was profiled, and TCRdb retains in-frame clones only, with some absent. The D gene and trimming were derived from the DNA, and the V and J assignments and clone size from that table. The profile covers around 60,000 clones, with about 86% appearing a single time and under 30% taken by the ten largest. The CDR3 loop spans 12 amino acids. The germline V and J ends were trimmed by 8 bases and 5 bases, with 10 bases remaining between them. The germline gives CDR1 MNHEY, CDR2 SVGAGI.

V gene TRBV6-5 combines with J gene TRBJ2-1; a possible D gene is TRBD1 (6 bases). The specimen sequenced was peripheral blood. The clonotype was recovered from a woman aged 80 or older with active or convalescent COVID-19. CDR3 loop: CASETGNNEQFF. The CDR3 DNA follows: TGTGCCAGCGAGACAGGAAACAATGAGCAGTTCTTC.